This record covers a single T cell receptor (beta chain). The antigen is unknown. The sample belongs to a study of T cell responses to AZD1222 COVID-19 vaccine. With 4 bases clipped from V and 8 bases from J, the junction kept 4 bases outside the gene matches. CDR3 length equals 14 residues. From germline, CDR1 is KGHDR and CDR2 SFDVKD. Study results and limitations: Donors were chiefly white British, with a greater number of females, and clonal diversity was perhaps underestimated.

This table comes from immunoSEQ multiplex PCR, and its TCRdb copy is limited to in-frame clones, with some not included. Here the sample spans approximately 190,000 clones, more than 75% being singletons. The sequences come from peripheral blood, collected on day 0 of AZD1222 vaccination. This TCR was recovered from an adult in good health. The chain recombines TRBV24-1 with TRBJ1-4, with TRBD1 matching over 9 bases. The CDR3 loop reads CATSEGTGQEKLFF. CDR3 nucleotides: TGTGCCACCAGTGAAGGGACAGGGCAAGAAAAACTGTTTTTT.